Here is one T cell receptor (beta chain) with its context. This specimen comes from a study of blood T cell repertoires in COVID-19. Overall study: Whether acute or convalescent, the COVID-19 samples came from the United States, Italy and Spain. PBMCs, B-cell-depleted T cells, or T cells provided the cDNA or gDNA that made up the material.

Assay: immunoSEQ multiplex PCR; the TCRdb copy retains only in-frame clones and omits some. Here the sample spans 180,000 or so clones, approximately 86% being singletons. Per the germline V gene, CDR1 is SGHRS and CDR2 is YFSETQ. This CDR3 region has 15 residues. V lost 0 bases to trimming and J lost 4 bases, with 10 bases between them. The sequence derives from a woman older than 75 with acute or convalescent COVID-19. The V gene is TRBV5-1, the J gene TRBJ1-4; D is unclear. The source material was peripheral blood. DNA of the CDR3: TGCGCCAGCAGCTTGGGCCCAGGTGATAATGAAAAACTGTTTTTT. Residues: CASSLGPGDNEKLFF.